These T cell receptor beta chains were read from a single sample in a study of cytomegalovirus exposure and HLA in healthy donors. Sequencing was performed with immunoSEQ multiplex PCR; in TCRdb, only in-frame clones are kept and a portion is missing. This sample has 210,000 or so clones, with 77% found just once. Sequencing used PBMCs. The receptor set was obtained from a woman between 55 and 75 years old in good health and CMV-seropositive. CDR3s include the opening cysteine and the closing phenylalanine or tryptophan. Fields, in order: clone size, V gene, D gene, J gene, CDR3 protein, CDR3 DNA. D genes are given only for firm matches. Size is stated for part of the rows, as once, few or many counts, or as a class when the clone is expanded.

abundance: NA
v_gene: TRBV18
d_gene: NA
j_gene: TRBJ2-7
CDR3aa: CASSPQWGEEQYF
CDR3nt: TGTGCCAGCTCACCACAGTGGGGAGAAGAGCAGTACTTC

abundance: NA
v_gene: TRBV25-1
d_gene: TRBD1
j_gene: TRBJ2-5
CDR3aa: CASSTGTGPFKQYF
CDR3nt: TGTGCCAGCAGCACCGGGACAGGGCCCTTCAAGCAGTACTTC

abundance: NA
v_gene: TRBV7-2
d_gene: NA
j_gene: TRBJ2-7
CDR3aa: CASSPKWAGRGEQYF
CDR3nt: TGTGCCAGCAGCCCTAAATGGGCGGGACGCGGCGAGCAGTACTTC

abundance: NA
v_gene: TRBV6-1
d_gene: TRBD1
j_gene: TRBJ1-3
CDR3aa: CASTGQGTAGNTIYF
CDR3nt: TGTGCCAGCACCGGACAGGGGACAGCTGGAAACACCATATATTTT

abundance: NA
v_gene: TRBV30
d_gene: NA
j_gene: TRBJ2-1
CDR3aa: CAWTGWDEQFF
CDR3nt: TGTGCCTGGACAGGGTGGGATGAGCAGTTCTTC

abundance: few
v_gene: TRBV29-1
d_gene: TRBD2
j_gene: TRBJ2-3
CDR3aa: CSFERGRATDTQYF
CDR3nt: TGCAGCTTCGAGCGCGGGAGGGCCACAGATACGCAGTATTTT

abundance: NA
v_gene: TRBV2
d_gene: NA
j_gene: TRBJ2-7
CDR3aa: CASTPSRVGAEQYF
CDR3nt: TGTGCCAGCACTCCTTCCCGAGTCGGTGCCGAGCAGTACTTC

abundance: NA
v_gene: TRBV27
d_gene: TRBD2
j_gene: TRBJ2-7
CDR3aa: CASRWREGQSFEQYF
CDR3nt: TGTGCCAGCAGGTGGCGGGAGGGCCAATCATTCGAGCAGTACTTC

abundance: once
v_gene: TRBV5-1
d_gene: TRBD1
j_gene: TRBJ2-3
CDR3aa: CASSSLPVTLTGSTDTQYF
CDR3nt: TGCGCCAGCAGCTCGCTTCCGGTTACTCTGACAGGGAGCACAGATACGCAGTATTTT

abundance: few
v_gene: TRBV6-5
d_gene: NA
j_gene: TRBJ1-2
CDR3aa: CASSEKEVGGYTF
CDR3nt: TGTGCCAGCAGTGAAAAGGAGGTGGGGGGCTACACCTTC

abundance: NA
v_gene: TRBV4-1
d_gene: TRBD1
j_gene: TRBJ2-3
CDR3aa: CASSRAPPGTVDSTDTQYF
CDR3nt: TGCGCCAGCAGCCGCGCTCCTCCCGGGACAGTAGATAGCACAGATACGCAGTATTTT

abundance: NA
v_gene: TRBV6-1
d_gene: TRBD1
j_gene: TRBJ2-5
CDR3aa: CASSGQGAPGETQYF
CDR3nt: TGTGCCAGCAGTGGACAGGGGGCCCCGGGTGAGACCCAGTACTTC

abundance: once
v_gene: TRBV29-1
d_gene: NA
j_gene: TRBJ2-2
CDR3aa: CSVDSGNTGELFF
CDR3nt: TGCAGCGTTGATAGCGGCAACACCGGGGAGCTGTTTTTT

abundance: once
v_gene: TRBV5-3
d_gene: TRBD1
j_gene: TRBJ1-6
CDR3aa: CARSKGTGGPRNSPLHF
CDR3nt: TGTGCCAGAAGCAAAGGGACAGGGGGCCCTAGAAATTCACCCCTCCACTTT

abundance: NA
v_gene: TRBV5-4
d_gene: NA
j_gene: TRBJ1-3
CDR3aa: CASSLSGAGNTIYF
CDR3nt: TGTGCCAGCAGCTTATCAGGGGCTGGAAACACCATATATTTT

abundance: NA
v_gene: TRBV5-1
d_gene: NA
j_gene: TRBJ1-4
CDR3aa: CASSLGVRASTNEKLFF
CDR3nt: TGCGCCAGCAGCTTGGGGGTCAGGGCCTCAACTAATGAAAAACTGTTTTTT

abundance: once
v_gene: TRBV5-6
d_gene: NA
j_gene: TRBJ2-2
CDR3aa: CASSSYGTRSTGELFF
CDR3nt: TGTGCCAGCAGCTCCTACGGTACCCGCTCGACCGGGGAGCTGTTTTTT

abundance: NA
v_gene: TRBV7-2
d_gene: NA
j_gene: TRBJ1-3
CDR3aa: CASSLTGSGNTIYF
CDR3nt: TGTGCCAGCAGTCTGACGGGCTCTGGAAACACCATATATTTT

abundance: NA
v_gene: TRBV15
d_gene: TRBD2
j_gene: TRBJ2-7
CDR3aa: CATSRGLAYEQYF
CDR3nt: TGTGCCACCAGCCGGGGACTAGCCTACGAGCAGTACTTC

abundance: NA
v_gene: TRBV5-1
d_gene: TRBD1
j_gene: TRBJ2-7
CDR3aa: CASSSGTGPYEQYF
CDR3nt: TGCGCCAGCAGCTCCGGGACAGGCCCCTACGAGCAGTACTTC

abundance: NA
v_gene: TRBV18
d_gene: TRBD2
j_gene: TRBJ2-5
CDR3aa: CASSPTQRGETQYF
CDR3nt: TGTGCCAGCTCACCTACCCAGCGGGGAGAGACCCAGTACTTC

abundance: NA
v_gene: TRBV30
d_gene: NA
j_gene: TRBJ1-6
CDR3aa: CAWSPGLYNSPLHF
CDR3nt: TGTGCCTGGAGTCCAGGGCTCTATAATTCACCCCTCCACTTT

abundance: NA
v_gene: TRBV29-1
d_gene: NA
j_gene: TRBJ1-2
CDR3aa: CSVSNEGYGYTF
CDR3nt: TGCAGCGTTTCCAATGAGGGCTATGGCTACACCTTC

abundance: NA
v_gene: TRBV30
d_gene: TRBD1
j_gene: TRBJ2-3
CDR3aa: CAWRRSGQRTDTQYF
CDR3nt: TGTGCCTGGAGGCGGTCGGGACAGAGAACAGATACGCAGTATTTT

abundance: NA
v_gene: TRBV7-2
d_gene: TRBD1
j_gene: TRBJ1-5
CDR3aa: CASSLAFRDRANQPQHF
CDR3nt: TGTGCCAGCAGCTTAGCTTTTCGGGACAGGGCCAATCAGCCCCAGCATTTT

abundance: few
v_gene: TRBV30
d_gene: NA
j_gene: TRBJ2-1
CDR3aa: CAWSAVYNEQFF
CDR3nt: TGTGCCTGGTCTGCGGTCTACAATGAGCAGTTCTTC

abundance: NA
v_gene: TRBV30
d_gene: NA
j_gene: TRBJ2-1
CDR3aa: CAWSVGGNGQFF
CDR3nt: TGTGCCTGGAGTGTCGGAGGCAATGGGCAGTTCTTC

abundance: NA
v_gene: TRBV29-1
d_gene: NA
j_gene: TRBJ2-1
CDR3aa: CSVEQIRRASGNEQFF
CDR3nt: TGCAGCGTTGAACAAATCCGCAGGGCGTCTGGCAATGAGCAGTTCTTC

abundance: NA
v_gene: TRBV6-5
d_gene: TRBD1
j_gene: TRBJ2-7
CDR3aa: CASSSPGQGANEQYF
CDR3nt: TGTGCCAGCAGTTCCCCGGGACAGGGGGCCAACGAGCAGTACTTC

abundance: NA
v_gene: TRBV7-9
d_gene: TRBD1
j_gene: TRBJ2-7
CDR3aa: CSSSPGQGLGEQYF
CDR3nt: TGTTCCAGCAGCCCGGGACAGGGCCTTGGCGAGCAGTACTTC

abundance: few
v_gene: TRBV5-4
d_gene: NA
j_gene: TRBJ2-7
CDR3aa: CASSPQAEQYF
CDR3nt: TGTGCCAGCAGCCCTCAGGCCGAGCAGTACTTC

abundance: NA
v_gene: TRBV11-2
d_gene: NA
j_gene: TRBJ1-2
CDR3aa: CASSFDTGTTIYGYTF
CDR3nt: TGTGCCAGCAGCTTCGATACCGGGACTACCATATATGGCTACACCTTC

abundance: NA
v_gene: TRBV27
d_gene: NA
j_gene: TRBJ2-7
CDR3aa: CASRSVVHSYEQYF
CDR3nt: TGTGCCAGCAGAAGCGTGGTCCACTCCTACGAGCAGTACTTC

abundance: many
v_gene: TRBV5-8
d_gene: NA
j_gene: TRBJ2-6
CDR3aa: CASRSSGANVLTF
CDR3nt: TGTGCCAGCCGGAGCTCTGGGGCCAACGTCCTGACTTTC

abundance: NA
v_gene: TRBV13
d_gene: TRBD2
j_gene: TRBJ2-1
CDR3aa: CASSFYTVREAGSYNEQFF
CDR3nt: TGTGCCAGCAGCTTCTATACGGTTCGGGAGGCGGGCTCCTACAATGAGCAGTTCTTC

abundance: NA
v_gene: TRBV4-2
d_gene: TRBD2
j_gene: TRBJ2-1
CDR3aa: CASSQEGTSGFNEQFF
CDR3nt: TGTGCCAGCAGCCAAGAGGGGACTAGCGGATTCAATGAGCAGTTCTTC

abundance: NA
v_gene: TRBV6-1
d_gene: NA
j_gene: TRBJ1-3
CDR3aa: CASSESMVGQGYGNTIYF
CDR3nt: TGTGCCAGCAGTGAAAGTATGGTCGGGCAGGGGTACGGAAACACCATATATTTT

abundance: NA
v_gene: TRBV4-3
d_gene: TRBD1
j_gene: TRBJ1-1
CDR3aa: CASSQDRDTEAFF
CDR3nt: TGCGCCAGCAGCCAGGACAGGGACACTGAAGCTTTCTTT

abundance: NA
v_gene: TRBV15
d_gene: NA
j_gene: TRBJ1-2
CDR3aa: CATSRDSGGFGGYTF
CDR3nt: TGTGCCACCAGCAGAGATTCCGGGGGTTTTGGAGGCTACACCTTC

abundance: once
v_gene: TRBV5-8
d_gene: NA
j_gene: TRBJ2-7
CDR3aa: CASSLYTGTPYEQYF
CDR3nt: TGTGCCAGCAGCCTTTATACAGGTACACCCTACGAGCAGTACTTC

abundance: few
v_gene: TRBV6-5
d_gene: NA
j_gene: TRBJ2-3
CDR3aa: CASSYYRQSDTQYF
CDR3nt: TGTGCCAGCAGTTATTACAGACAGTCAGATACGCAGTATTTT

abundance: NA
v_gene: TRBV6-1
d_gene: TRBD2
j_gene: TRBJ2-4
CDR3aa: CASRLAGNIQYF
CDR3nt: TGTGCCAGCAGACTAGCGGGAAACATTCAGTACTTC

abundance: NA
v_gene: TRBV10-3
d_gene: TRBD2
j_gene: TRBJ2-7
CDR3aa: CAISETSVTYEQYF
CDR3nt: TGTGCCATCAGTGAAACTAGCGTAACCTACGAGCAGTACTTC

abundance: NA
v_gene: TRBV20-1
d_gene: NA
j_gene: TRBJ1-1
CDR3aa: CSARTGPEAFF
CDR3nt: TGCAGCGCTAGAACGGGTCCCGAAGCTTTCTTT

abundance: NA
v_gene: TRBV10-1
d_gene: NA
j_gene: TRBJ2-5
CDR3aa: CASSESGTSGETQYF
CDR3nt: TGCGCCAGCAGTGAGTCCGGGACTTCCGGAGAGACCCAGTACTTC

abundance: NA
v_gene: TRBV18
d_gene: TRBD2
j_gene: TRBJ2-7
CDR3aa: CASSPRTSGEGEQYF
CDR3nt: TGTGCCAGCTCACCACGCACTAGCGGGGAGGGAGAGCAGTACTTC